This passage covers 30 T cell receptor beta chains from one sample sequenced in a study of T-cell reconstitution after alpha-beta-depleted transplantation in children. A TCRbeta library incorporating unique molecular identifiers was prepared. TCRdb used MiXCR to reprocess the PCR reads, holding one entry per CDR3 protein. The sample lists 150,000 to 200,000 distinct CDR3 sequences; about 6% were seen once. Specimen: PBMCs, collected before TCRalphabeta/CD19-depleted stem cell transplant. All receptors derive from a girl under three years old with combined immunodeficiency, due to receive a stem cell transplant.

The chain uses TRBV7-2 and TRBJ2-7, with D uncertain. Germline values: CDR1 SGHTA, CDR2 FQGNSA. This CDR3 is built from 14 residues. Deletions cut 5 bases from V and 2 bases from J, with 13 bases between. The CDR3, as DNA: TGTGCCAGCAGCCTTGGATTGAATGCCTACGAGCAGTACTTC. The encoded protein is CASSLGLNAYEQYF. Full variable domain (missing parts from reference TRBV7-2 and TRBJ2-7): GAGVSQSPSNKVTEKGKDVELRCDPISGHTALYWYRQSLGQGLEFLIYFQGNSAPDKSGLPSDRFSAERTGGSVSTLTIQRTQQEDSAVYLCASSLGLNAYEQYFGPGTRLTVT.

This clonotype was observed many times. The chain links TRBV9 to TRBJ2-1; TRBD2 aligns across 14 bases. This CDR3 contains 16 residues. V lost 3 bases, J lost 8 bases, and 7 bases stayed unmatched. Germline V CDR1 and CDR2: SGDLS, YYNGEE. The CDR3 nucleotides read TGTGCCAGCAGCGAACTGACTAGCGGGAGGGGGGATGAGCAGTTCTTC. It codes for CASSELTSGRGDEQFF. The full variable domain, with the rest looked up from reference TRBV9 and TRBJ2-1, is DSGVTQTPKHLITATGQRVTLRCSPRSGDLSVYWYQQSLDQGLQFLIQYYNGEERAKGNILERFSAQQFPDLHSELNLSSLELGDSALYFCASSELTSGRGDEQFFGPGTRLTVL.

This clonotype was counted at least ten times. The chain is built from TRBV7-9 and TRBJ1-2; D remains unclear. The CDR3 runs to 13 residues. Trimming removed 1 base from V and 5 bases from J, with 8 bases in between. The V gene's germline CDR1 is SEHNR and CDR2 FQNEAQ (reference sequence). This CDR3 is CASSLGRSYGYTF. CDR3 sequence (DNA): TGTGCCAGCAGCTTAGGGAGATCGTATGGCTACACCTTC.

This clonotype was observed at least ten times. The chain carries TRBV4-3 and TRBJ2-3, with 7 bases identical to TRBD1. CDR1 is LGHNA and CDR2 is YSLEER in the germline V gene. This CDR3 is 15 amino acids long. Trimming removed 6 bases from V and 0 bases from J; junction bases left unmatched: 6. The CDR3 here is CASRLDRASTDTQYF. In nucleotides, the CDR3 is TGCGCCAGCAGACTAGACAGGGCGAGCACAGATACGCAGTATTTT.

This clonotype was detected many times. The CDR3 DNA reads TGTGCCAGCAGTATAGACAGGCCGGACCAAGAGACCCAGTACTTC. This encodes CASSIDRPDQETQYF. The rearrangement links TRBV6-2 or TRBV6-3 to TRBJ2-5; D is perhaps TRBD1 (6 bases). Germline CDR1 and CDR2: MNHEY and SVGEGT. The CDR3 loop spans 15 amino acids. Between the trimmed V and J ends, which lost 5 bases and 0 bases, there was a span of 13 bases.

The chain carries TRBV13 and TRBJ1-1, with 7 bases lining up with TRBD1. Germline CDR1 and CDR2: PRHDT and FYEKMQ (reference sequence). With 4 bases clipped from V and 3 bases from J, the junction kept 8 bases outside the gene matches. This CDR3 has 15 amino acids. In DNA form, the CDR3 reads TGTGCCAGCAGCTCGCTCAACAGGGGAGACACTGAAGCTTTCTTT. It encodes CASSSLNRGDTEAFF.

This clonotype turned up a few times. The chain couples TRBV28 to TRBJ1-2; D gene ambiguous. The CDR3 runs 15 residues. V gave up 3 bases and J gave up 3 bases, with 14 bases separating them. CDR1 is MDHEN and CDR2 is SYDVKM in the germline V gene. The CDR3 protein is CASSLRIRLDYGYTF. The DNA of the CDR3 is TGTGCCAGCAGTTTGCGGATTAGGTTGGACTATGGCTACACCTTC.

The chain carries TRBV7-2 and TRBJ2-5, with 12 bases fitting TRBD2. Trimming removed 4 bases from V and 5 bases from J; junction bases left unmatched: 5. In germline, CDR1 is SGHTA, CDR2 FQGNSA. The CDR3 loop spans 15 amino acids. For the CDR3, the DNA is TGTGCCAGCAGCTCCCTAGCGGGGGGGTGGGAGACCCAGTACTTC. This encodes CASSSLAGGWETQYF.

As regards this clonotype: The junction does not match germline at one end; this may be a read error. The chain carries TRBV25-1 and TRBJ1-6, with D uncertain. Looked up from germline, CDR1 is MGHDK and CDR2 is SYGVNS. The CDR3 spans 16 residues. DNA of the CDR3: TGTGCCAGCAGTGAATCGCAGTTTTTCTATAATTCACCCCTCCGCTTT. Its translation: CASSESQFFYNSPLRF. The variable domain in full, completed from reference TRBV25-1 and TRBJ1-6, reads EADIYQTPRYLVIGTGKKITLECSQTMGHDKMYWYQQDPGMELHLIHYSYGVNSTEKGDLSSESTVSRIRTEHFPLTLESARPSHTSQYLCASSESQFFYNSPLRFGNGTRLTVT.

This clonotype was detected many times. The chain employs TRBV4-1 and TRBJ2-7; D is possibly TRBD1 or TRBD2 (5 bases each). This CDR3 is built from 18 residues. Trimming took off 0 bases at V and 0 bases at J, with 18 bases between the two ends. The germline CDR1 and CDR2 sequences are MGHRA and YSYEKL. The CDR3 sequence: CASSQDYFGTSSSYEQYF. Here the CDR3 DNA reads TGCGCCAGCAGCCAAGATTATTTCGGGACGTCGAGCTCCTACGAGCAGTACTTC.

This clonotype was recorded many times. The CDR3 DNA reads as TGCAGTGCTAGAGAGCGGGGCAACACAGATACGCAGTATTTT. Translated, it gives CSARERGNTDTQYF. The chain joins TRBV20-1 to TRBJ2-3, with a tentative D call TRBD2 (6 bases). CDR1 DFQATT and CDR2 SNEGSKA come from the germline V gene (reference sequence). The CDR3 is 14 amino acids. Trimming shortened V by 0 bases and J by 2 bases, and 9 bases separated the two germline ends.

In this sample, this clonotype turned up many times. V usage is TRBV28 and J usage is TRBJ1-1; no clear D. V dropped 6 bases and J dropped 4 bases, with 15 bases sitting between them. Germline V CDR1 and CDR2: MDHEN, SYDVKM. The length of the CDR3 is 14 residues. Here the CDR3 DNA reads TGTGCCAGCAGACTCGGACTAAGAAGCACTGAAGCTTTCTTT. Encoded protein: CASRLGLRSTEAFF.

This clonotype appeared many times. The chain recombines TRBV12-3 or TRBV12-4 with TRBJ2-1, with D unclear. The CDR3 runs to 16 residues. The ends were cut back, 4 bases at V and 2 bases at J, with 15 bases in the middle. This CDR3 reads CASSSTRWVPYNEQFF. Written as DNA, the CDR3 is TGTGCCAGCAGTTCCACAAGGTGGGTCCCCTACAATGAGCAGTTCTTC.

This clonotype occurred many times. The chain recombines TRBV5-1 with TRBJ2-7; D is perhaps TRBD2 (6 bases). The CDR3 length is 16 residues. CDR1 and CDR2 from the germline V gene are SGHRS and YFSETQ. Between the trimmed V and J ends, which lost 6 bases and 4 bases, there was a span of 23 bases. The CDR3 loop is CASTGEDVVPPYEQYF. The CDR3 DNA follows: TGCGCCAGCACGGGGGAGGATGTAGTTCCCCCTTACGAGCAGTACTTC.

The sample holds many counts of this clonotype. The V call is TRBV21-1, the J call TRBJ2-7; the table's D call TRBD2 went unverified against the DNA. TRBV21-1 is recorded as a pseudogene. The CDR3 length is 16 residues. CDR3 sequence: CASPLPFGLAFYEQYF. CDR3 nucleotide sequence: TGTGCCAGCCCCCTCCCTTTTGGACTAGCGTTCTACGAGCAGTACTTC.

In its sample, this clonotype was seen many times. The CDR3 DNA follows: TGTGCCAGCAGTTGGACCGGGACTAGTGCCTACGAGCAGTACTTC. Its protein product is CASSWTGTSAYEQYF. J is TRBJ2-7 and V is TRBV28; TRBD2 aligns across 8 bases. Trimming removed 4 bases from V and 2 bases from J; junction bases left unmatched: 7. The CDR3 is 15 residues long. Germline CDR1 is MDHEN and CDR2 is SYDVKM. The full variable domain, completed using reference TRBV28 and TRBJ2-7, is DVKVTQSSRYLVKRTGEKVFLECVQDMDHENMFWYRQDPGLGLRLIYFSYDVKMKEKGDIPEGYSVSREKKERFSLILESASTNQTSMYLCASSWTGTSAYEQYFGPGTRLTVT.

This clonotype appeared many times. The chain is built from TRBV25-1 and TRBJ2-2; D remains ambiguous. The V gene's germline CDR1 is MGHDK and CDR2 SYGVNS. CDR3 size: 13 residues. The V and J ends lost 2 bases and 4 bases respectively, with 5 bases between them. The CDR3 nucleotides are TGTGCCAGCAGTGAAGTGCTCACCGGGGAGCTGTTTTTT. Protein sequence: CASSEVLTGELFF.

This clonotype was detected ten times or more. The chain employs TRBV20-1 and TRBJ1-3, with D tentatively TRBD1 (6 bases). Germline V gives CDR1 DFQATT, CDR2 SNEGSKA (reference sequence). The CDR3 totals 16 residues. Trimming pared 1 base from V and 4 bases from J, leaving 17 bases between. The CDR3 sequence is CSARAQVDSLGNTIYF. The CDR3 DNA follows: TGCAGTGCTAGAGCACAAGTGGACAGTTTAGGAAACACCATATATTTT.

This clonotype has more than one count but fewer than ten. V is TRBV21-1 and J is TRBJ2-2; TRBD1 is taken as the D call from the table, unchecked against the DNA. TRBV21-1 is noted as a pseudogene. This CDR3 region has 15 residues. CDR3 bases: TGTGCCAGCAGCCGGGGGGCGCCGAACACCGGGGAGCTGTTTTTT. It encodes CASSRGAPNTGELFF.

This clonotype was found once. This chain joins TRBV7-8 and TRBJ2-7; no firm D call. V shed 6 bases and J shed 4 bases, with 16 bases lying between them. The CDR3 totals 14 residues. Per germline, CDR1 SGHVS and CDR2 FQNEAQ. The CDR3 DNA follows: TGTGCCAGCAGACCGATGCATACTCGGTACGAGCAGTACTTC. Residues: CASRPMHTRYEQYF.

This clonotype occurred many times. The chain carries TRBV15 and TRBJ2-1, with D possibly being TRBD2 (6 bases). Germline lookup yields CDR1 LNHNV and CDR2 YYDKDF (reference sequence). V was trimmed by 0 bases and J by 6 bases, leaving 18 bases between them. The CDR3 sequence is 17 residues long. CDR3 bases: TGTGCCACCAGCAGAGATCGGGGGTATGCCAGCATCAATGAGCAGTTCTTC. It codes for CATSRDRGYASINEQFF.

This clonotype has a count of ten or more. The genes are TRBV28 and TRBJ2-1; no firm D call. The V gene's germline CDR1 is MDHEN and CDR2 SYDVKM. The V end lost 3 bases, the J end lost 4 bases, and 7 bases lay between the germline ends. The CDR3 has 13 residues. CDR3 nucleotides: TGTGCCAGCAGTTTTCAGACATACAATGAGCAGTTCTTC. Its translation: CASSFQTYNEQFF.

This clonotype appeared a few times. CDR3 DNA sequence: TGCAGTGCTAGAGAGGGGCGGGGGCCAGGCTATGGCTACACCTTC. Its translation: CSAREGRGPGYGYTF. This chain connects TRBV20-1 to TRBJ1-2; a weak D match, TRBD1 (6 bases). V was clipped by 0 bases and J by 4 bases, with 15 bases between them. Germline lookup yields CDR1 DFQATT and CDR2 SNEGSKA (reference sequence). This CDR3 region has 15 residues.

This clonotype was counted ten times or more. The V call is TRBV4-2, the J call TRBJ1-2; 10 bases match TRBD1. The germline V gene encodes CDR1 LGHNA and CDR2 YNFKEQ. After removal of 3 bases from V and 4 bases from J, the junction contained 11 bases not matched to a gene. The CDR3 length is 17 residues. The CDR3 protein is CASSHVTGTGAFYGYTF. The CDR3, as DNA: TGTGCCAGCAGCCATGTAACCGGGACAGGGGCGTTCTATGGCTACACCTTC.

This clonotype was seen more than once but under ten times. For the CDR3, the DNA is TGTGCCATCAGTGACTGGACAGACTACAATGAGCAGTTCTTC. It encodes CAISDWTDYNEQFF. The chain joins TRBV10-3 to TRBJ2-1; D is perhaps TRBD1 (6 bases). Germline lookup yields CDR1 ENHRY and CDR2 SYGVKD. This CDR3 has 14 residues. Trimming took off 3 bases at V and 3 bases at J, with 9 bases between the two ends.

This clonotype was detected ten times or more. The chain combines TRBV11-2 with TRBJ2-7, with 8 positions matching TRBD1. The CDR3 totals 14 residues. V lost 3 bases and J lost 4; bases outside the gene matches: 5. Germline-derived CDR1 and CDR2 are SGHAT and FQNNGV. The CDR3 sequence is CASSFDRGTYEQYF. The CDR3, as DNA: TGTGCCAGCAGCTTCGACAGGGGAACATACGAGCAGTACTTC.

This chain joins TRBV6-2 or TRBV6-3 and TRBJ1-1; D is ambiguous. This CDR3 spans 11 amino acids. V lost 3 bases and J 5 bases, leaving 4 bases between the germline ends. Germline assignment: CDR1 MNHEY and CDR2 SVGEGT. CDR3 region: CASSYMTEAFF. Here the CDR3 DNA reads TGTGCCAGCAGTTATATGACTGAAGCTTTCTTT.

This clonotype was seen repeatedly, ten times or more. The chain carries TRBV3-1 and TRBJ2-7, with D perhaps matching TRBD1 or TRBD2 (5 bases each). CDR1 and CDR2 from the germline V gene are LGHDT and YNNKEL (reference sequence). This CDR3 contains 14 residues. Deletions cut 4 bases from V and 5 bases from J, with 15 bases between. The CDR3 spells CASSRTTAGNEQYF. CDR3 sequence (DNA): TGTGCCAGCAGCCGGACAACCGCCGGGAACGAGCAGTACTTC.

This clonotype appeared many times. The V call is TRBV7-7, the J call TRBJ2-7; no clear D. The V and J ends lost 1 base and 0 bases respectively, with 10 bases between them. CDR3 length: 15 amino acids. CDR1 and CDR2 (germline): SSHAT, FNYEAQ (reference sequence). CDR3 nucleotide sequence: TGTGCCAGCAGCTTAGGAAGGACCTTCTCCTACGAGCAGTACTTC. It yields the protein CASSLGRTFSYEQYF.

This clonotype has ten or more counts. The chain couples TRBV4-1 to TRBJ2-7; D is perhaps TRBD1 or TRBD2 (5 bases each). Trimming stripped 4 bases from V and 4 bases from J, with 11 bases between. Germline values: CDR1 MGHRA, CDR2 YSYEKL. CDR3 length: 13 amino acids. DNA of the CDR3: TGCGCCAGCAGCCCGGGGCGAACTTACGAGCAGTACTTC. Translated: CASSPGRTYEQYF.